This T cell receptor (beta chain) originates from a study of cytomegalovirus exposure and HLA in healthy donors. The PCR contained 60 Vbeta and 13 Jbeta primers. Assay used: immunoSEQ multiplex PCR; TCRdb lists only in-frame clones, some missing. This table has about 120,000 clones, approximately 80% appearing once. The length of the CDR3 is 13 residues. Trimming pared 4 bases from V and 2 bases from J, leaving 9 bases between. CDR1 and CDR2 from the germline V gene are MNHEY and SMNVEV (reference sequence). The J gene is TRBJ2-7, the V gene TRBV27; no clear D. Input material: PBMCs. The clonotype comes from a female donor in good health and CMV-seropositive. The CDR3 here is CASSWSVAYEQYF. For the CDR3, the DNA is TGTGCCAGCAGTTGGAGCGTCGCCTACGAGCAGTACTTC.